The 32 T cell receptor beta chains listed next were all sequenced from one sample in a study of blood T cells in healthy people across ages. Together with a sample-barcoded 5' primer, a J-beta primer mix was included in a second PCR lasting roughly 7 to 11 cycles. TCRdb passed the 5' RACE reads through MiXCR, listing each CDR3 protein once. The sample has approximately 800,000 distinct CDR3 sequences, about three fifths seen once. Sequencing was done on a sample of blood. These receptors originate from a man under 40 in good health.

This clonotype has a single count. The chain has TRBV10-3 and TRBJ2-1; 12 bases line up with TRBD1. The CDR3 is 16 residues long. From germline, CDR1 is ENHRY and CDR2 SYGVKD. J lost 8 bases, V lost 3 bases, and 8 bases had no gene match. The CDR3 DNA is TGTGCCATCAGTGAAAGCGGGGGACAGGGGGCCCATGAGCAGTTCTTC. It is translated as CAISESGGQGAHEQFF.

At least ten counts were recorded for this clonotype. The chain links TRBV20-1 to TRBJ2-3, with 9 bases lining up with TRBD2. V was pared by 6 bases and J by 2 bases, with 6 bases of the junction left unmatched. CDR1 is DFQATT, CDR2 SNEGSKA, per germline (reference sequence). CDR3 length equals 14 residues. CDR3 bases: TGCAGTGCCCCGGCTAGCGGGACCACAGATACGCAGTATTTT. Residues: CSAPASGTTDTQYF.

V gene TRBV20-1 combines with J gene TRBJ2-3, with D uncertain. The CDR3 loop spans 13 amino acids. V dropped 6 bases and J dropped 1 base, with 11 bases sitting between them. Germline-derived CDR1 and CDR2 are DFQATT and SNEGSKA (reference sequence). The chain's CDR3 is CSAPGPGTDTQYF. The CDR3, as DNA: TGCAGTGCCCCGGGTCCCGGCACAGATACGCAGTATTTT.

V and J are TRBV20-1 and TRBJ2-1, with D perhaps TRBD2 (6 bases). The CDR3 contains 14 residues. With 6 bases removed from V and 10 bases from J, the gap between germline ends came to 22 bases. The germline gives CDR1 DFQATT, CDR2 SNEGSKA (reference sequence). CDR3 DNA: TGCAGTGCAGCCCAAACAGCGGGCTCGAGGGAGCAGTTCTTC. Translating gives CSAAQTAGSREQFF.

This clonotype has only a few counts. The chain has TRBV28 and TRBJ2-3; TRBD2 agrees at 7 bases. Germline V lookup: CDR1 MDHEN, CDR2 SYDVKM. The J segment lost 5 bases and the V segment lost 2 bases, leaving 7 bases of the junction unmatched. CDR3 length: 15 amino acids. Written as DNA, the CDR3 is TGTGCCAGCAGTTTAGGTGGGAGGGCCGAAGATACGCAGTATTTT. Translation: CASSLGGRAEDTQYF. Drawing the rest from reference TRBV28 and TRBJ2-3, the complete variable domain is DVKVTQSSRYLVKRTGEKVFLECVQDMDHENMFWYRQDPGLGLRLIYFSYDVKMKEKGDIPEGYSVSREKKERFSLILESASTNQTSMYLCASSLGGRAEDTQYFGPGTRLTVL.

This clonotype was seen only a few times. The V gene is TRBV4-2, the J gene TRBJ2-7; D possibly corresponds to TRBD1 (6 bases). This CDR3 spans 15 amino acids. V lost 3 bases and J lost 0, with 12 bases in between. Germline values: CDR1 LGHNA, CDR2 YNFKEQ. As DNA, the CDR3 is TGTGCCAGCAGCCAGGGGGCAGGGTACTCCTACGAGCAGTACTTC. Translating it yields CASSQGAGYSYEQYF.

The V and J genes are TRBV12-3 or TRBV12-4 and TRBJ2-3; D gene ambiguous. Trimming took off 0 bases at V and 6 bases at J, with 4 bases between the two ends. This CDR3 region has 12 residues. The chain's CDR3 is CASSLAHDTQYF. DNA of the CDR3: TGTGCCAGCAGTTTAGCGCATGATACGCAGTATTTT.

The chain employs TRBV29-1 and TRBJ2-5; D ambiguous. The CDR3 is 11 residues long. Germline lookup yields CDR1 SQVTM and CDR2 ANQGSEA. The CDR3 DNA reads as TGCAACCCCCGGTACCAAGAGACCCAGTACTTC. This sequence encodes CNPRYQETQYF. Full variable domain (remainder filled in from reference TRBV29-1 and TRBJ2-5): SAVISQKPSRDICQRGTSLTIQCQVDSQVTMMFWYRQQPGQSLTLIATANQGSEATYESGFVIDKFPISRPNLTFSTLTVSNMSPEDSSIYLCNPRYQETQYFGPGTRLLVL.

The chain joins TRBV4-2 to TRBJ2-1, with 10 bases that match TRBD2. Germline V CDR1 and CDR2: LGHNA, YNFKEQ. CDR3 length equals 15 residues. The trim removed 0 bases at V and 10 bases at J, leaving 6 bases unmatched. The CDR3 is CASSQDGTSAREQFF. The CDR3 bases are TGTGCCAGCAGCCAAGACGGGACTAGCGCGCGCGAGCAGTTCTTC.

V and J are TRBV6-2 or TRBV6-3 and TRBJ2-7; tentative D call: TRBD2 (5 bases). CDR3 size: 13 residues. The germline V and J ends were trimmed by 8 bases and 1 base, with 12 bases remaining between them. CDR1 and CDR2 from the germline V gene are MNHEY and SVGEGT. The CDR3 here is CASGREASYEQYF. DNA for the CDR3: TGTGCCAGCGGTCGGGAAGCGTCCTACGAGCAGTACTTC.

V and J are TRBV12-3 or TRBV12-4 and TRBJ2-7, with D unresolved. The CDR3 spans 14 residues. The ends were cut back, 6 bases at V and 6 bases at J, with 18 bases in the middle. CDR3 region: CASSMVGTASEQYF. In DNA form, the CDR3 reads TGTGCCAGCAGCATGGTAGGAACCGCGTCCGAGCAGTACTTC.

As regards this clonotype: A junction boundary mismatches the germline segment, possibly from a read error. The chain uses TRBV4-2 and TRBJ2-7; 11 nucleotides agree with TRBD2. CDR3 length: 14 residues. Germline CDR1 and CDR2: LGHNA and YNFKEQ. CDR3 protein: CASSTSGSGYGQYF. CDR3 DNA: TGTGCCAGCAGCACTAGCGGGAGCGGCTACGGGCAGTACTTC.

The chain has TRBV27 and TRBJ2-3; no firm D call. V dropped 5 bases and J dropped 6 bases, with 15 bases sitting between them. Germline CDR1 reads MNHEY; CDR2 reads SMNVEV (reference sequence). The CDR3 sequence is 14 residues long. The DNA for the CDR3 is TGTGCCAGCAGTGACTTTAGAGTCGGGGATACGCAGTATTTT. It encodes CASSDFRVGDTQYF.

There are many counts of this clonotype. The genes are TRBV7-2 and TRBJ2-1; TRBD2 agrees at 10 bases. The V and J ends lost 1 base and 3 bases, in that order; junction bases with no gene match: 0. Germline CDR1 is SGHTA and CDR2 is FQGNSA. The CDR3 runs 15 residues. The CDR3 region is CASSLVAGGYNEQFF. The CDR3 DNA reads as TGTGCCAGCAGCTTAGTAGCGGGGGGCTACAATGAGCAGTTCTTC.

The chain combines TRBV18 with TRBJ1-2; possible D gene TRBD1, 5 bases. V lost 3 bases, J lost 4 bases, and 15 bases lay in between. The germline V gene has CDR1 KGHSH and CDR2 LQKENI. CDR3 length: 15 amino acids. In DNA, the CDR3 is TGTGCCAGCTCACCTTCGAGGGACTTTGGCTATGGCTACACCTTC. Translating it yields CASSPSRDFGYGYTF.

The chain links TRBV15 to TRBJ2-1; D might be TRBD1 (5 bases). This CDR3 has 13 residues. Trimming removed 2 bases at V and 8 bases at J, with 10 bases between. Germline V gives CDR1 LNHNV, CDR2 YYDKDF (reference sequence). CDR3 amino acids: CATSRQGPDEQFF. Here the CDR3 DNA reads TGTGCCACCAGCAGACAGGGTCCCGATGAGCAGTTCTTC.

The chain employs TRBV10-3 and TRBJ2-5; D is possibly TRBD1 (6 bases). The CDR3 extends over 16 amino acids. V lost 2 bases to trimming and J lost 4 bases, with 17 bases between them. Germline V lookup: CDR1 ENHRY, CDR2 SYGVKD. CDR3 DNA: TGTGCCATCAGTGAGACATCCCAGGGGACGGGAGAGACCCAGTACTTC. Translation gives CAISETSQGTGETQYF.

The chain has TRBV3-1 and TRBJ1-5; D call uncertain. This CDR3 region has 13 residues. V was trimmed by 4 bases and J by 5 bases, leaving 9 bases between them. Per the germline V gene, CDR1 is LGHDT and CDR2 is YNNKEL (reference sequence). CDR3 protein: CASSPDTYQPQHF. CDR3 bases: TGTGCCAGCAGCCCCGACACCTATCAGCCCCAGCATTTT.

This clonotype was counted many times. The CDR3 DNA is TGTGCCAGCAGTTTGGGTTTAATACGCCAGAACACTGAAGCTTTCTTT. Amino acid sequence: CASSLGLIRQNTEAFF. V and J are TRBV28 and TRBJ1-1; no clear D. The CDR3 loop spans 16 amino acids. Germline CDR1 is MDHEN and CDR2 is SYDVKM. The V gene lost 3 bases and the J gene lost 1 base, with 15 bases spanning the gap.

This clonotype turned up a few times. This rearrangement joins TRBV30 to TRBJ1-2, with no clear D. Trimming shortened V by 6 bases and J by 5 bases, and 13 bases separated the two germline ends. The CDR3 has 12 residues. Germline assignment: CDR1 GTSNPN and CDR2 SVGIG (reference sequence). Here the CDR3 reads CACSPRGYGYTF. The CDR3 nucleotides read TGTGCCTGCTCGCCGCGGGGATATGGCTACACCTTC.

This chain joins TRBV7-9 and TRBJ2-4; D is perhaps TRBD2 (7 bases). The last part of the DNA fits TRBJ2-5 better; the J call may be wrong. Germline CDR1 is SEHNR and CDR2 is FQNEAQ (reference sequence). The CDR3 contains 17 residues. The DNA for the CDR3 is TGTGCCAGCCGACTGGGGGGGGGCCGGTCGTCTCGAGAGACCCAGTACTTC. It translates to CASRLGGGRSSRETQYF.

The rearrangement links TRBV19 to TRBJ2-1, with 9 bases matching TRBD1. This CDR3 is built from 12 residues. From germline, CDR1 is LNHDA and CDR2 SQIVND (reference sequence). The J segment lost 12 bases and the V segment lost 5 bases, leaving 5 bases of the junction unmatched. The CDR3 region has the DNA TGTGCCAGTAGTGAACAGGGGGCGTTGCAGTTCTTC. It codes for CASSEQGALQFF. Supplemented by reference TRBV19 and TRBJ2-1, the full variable domain reads DGGITQSPKYLFRKEGQNVTLSCEQNLNHDAMYWYRQDPGQGLRLIYYSQIVNDFQKGDIAEGYSVSREKKESFPLTVTSAQKNPTAFYLCASSEQGALQFFGPGTRLTVL.

CDR3 sequence reads: CASTPLPRGWDEQYF. The CDR3 DNA reads TGTGCCAGCACCCCGCTACCCCGGGGATGGGACGAGCAGTACTTC. J is TRBJ2-7 and V is TRBV6-1; weak D call: TRBD2 (5 bases). CDR3 size: 15 residues. The germline gives CDR1 MNHNS, CDR2 SASEGT. Trimming shortened V by 7 bases and J by 5 bases, and 21 bases separated the two germline ends.

The CDR3 protein is CALLLGDEQFF. CDR3 coding DNA: TGTGCCCTTCTCTTGGGCGATGAGCAGTTCTTC. The chain is built from TRBV7-9 and TRBJ2-1; no clear D. The germline V and J ends were trimmed by 11 bases and 8 bases, with 13 bases remaining between them. The CDR3 covers 11 residues. The germline gives CDR1 SEHNR, CDR2 FQNEAQ (reference sequence).

This clonotype was counted a few times. This sequence joins TRBV5-1 and TRBJ2-1; TRBD1 is a possible D gene (6 bases). With 3 bases removed from V and 4 bases from J, the gap between germline ends came to 20 bases. This CDR3 is built from 17 residues. Germline CDR1 SGHRS, CDR2 YFSETQ. CDR3 DNA sequence: TGCGCCAGCAGCTACAAAACACAGGGCTGGGCGTACAATGAGCAGTTCTTC. It codes for CASSYKTQGWAYNEQFF. The full variable domain, its missing parts supplied by reference TRBV5-1 and TRBJ2-1, is KAGVTQTPRYLIKTRGQQVTLSCSPISGHRSVSWYQQTPGQGLQFLFEYFSETQRNKGNFPGRFSGRQFSNSRSEMNVSTLELGDSALYLCASSYKTQGWAYNEQFFGPGTRLTVL.

The V call is TRBV5-1, the J call TRBJ2-5; D call uncertain. Germline V CDR1 and CDR2: SGHRS, YFSETQ. Trimming removed 6 bases at V and 5 bases at J, with 14 bases between. This CDR3 has 13 residues. CDR3 nucleotides: TGCGCCAGCAATCCGGACCTGGAGGAGACCCAGTACTTC. Residues: CASNPDLEETQYF.

The rearrangement joins TRBV28 to TRBJ2-5; 10 nucleotides align to TRBD2. Germline V gene lookup returns CDR1 MDHEN and CDR2 SYDVKM. The V segment lost 8 bases and the J segment 7 bases; nucleotides outside the gene matches: 4. The CDR3 is 12 residues long. The CDR3 reads CASSSGGVTQYF. CDR3 in DNA: TGTGCCAGCTCTAGCGGGGGTGTGACCCAGTACTTC.

The rearrangement uses TRBV29-1 and TRBJ1-1; D unclear. CDR1 is SQVTM and CDR2 is ANQGSEA in the germline V gene. V shed 4 bases and J shed 4 bases, with 16 bases lying between them. This CDR3 is 14 amino acids long. CDR3 amino acids: CSVVPLEAGTEAFF. The CDR3 nucleotides are TGCAGCGTTGTACCTTTGGAGGCCGGCACTGAAGCTTTCTTT.

This rearrangement joins TRBV6-5 to TRBJ2-1; TRBD2 might be the D (6 bases). V shed 8 bases and J shed 8 bases, with 16 bases lying between them. The CDR3 loop spans 13 amino acids. CDR1 is MNHEY, CDR2 SVGAGI, per germline. CDR3 loop: CASGDLGRHEQFF. Here the CDR3 DNA reads TGTGCCAGCGGGGACTTGGGGCGGCATGAGCAGTTCTTC.

The chain is built from TRBV20-1 and TRBJ2-3; 8 bases are a match to TRBD2. CDR3 size: 14 residues. Losses at the gene ends were 3 bases for V and 4 bases for J; bases not matched to a gene: 6. From germline, CDR1 is DFQATT and CDR2 SNEGSKA (reference sequence). CDR3 residues: CSARSGGGADTQYF. CDR3 DNA: TGCAGTGCTAGGAGCGGGGGCGGAGCAGATACGCAGTATTTT.

CDR3 amino acids: CSAPTGGKETQYF. The CDR3 bases are TGCAGTGCTCCTACAGGGGGCAAAGAGACCCAGTACTTC. J is TRBJ2-5 and V is TRBV20-1; 9 bases map to TRBD1. The CDR3 is 13 amino acids. Germline values: CDR1 DFQATT, CDR2 SNEGSKA (reference sequence). J lost 3 bases, V lost 5 bases, and 4 bases had no gene match.

The chain employs TRBV2 and TRBJ1-6; D is unclear. From germline, CDR1 is SNHLY and CDR2 FYNNEI. This CDR3 has 13 residues. V lost 6 bases to trimming and J lost 7 bases, with 10 bases between them. The CDR3 loop reads CASSLRRNSPLHF. The CDR3 DNA follows: TGTGCCAGCAGCTTGCGACGAAATTCACCCCTCCACTTT.